A single sample gave rise to the 26 T cell receptor beta chains below, sequenced in a study of T cell responses to AZD1222 COVID-19 vaccine (dated by TCRdb to the early 2020s). Interpreted using the paper, the time point label stands for: baseline before first vaccination. The protocol used for the library was the immunoSEQ multiplex PCR assay. TCRdb re-hosts the immuneACCESS table, in-frame sequences only. Its copies lack some clones; in the studies checked, an unresolved V gene accounts for under half of them, and the cause for the rest is not known. Here the sample has under 200,000 clones; roughly 86% occur a single time. Roughly 5.5% of the sample lies in the top ten. The sample in question was peripheral blood, obtained on day 0 of AZD1222 vaccination. These receptors were obtained from an adult in good health.

This clone was seen a handful of times. This chain joins TRBV9 and TRBJ1-1; TRBD1 matches 8 bases. Germline V lookup: CDR1 SGDLS, CDR2 YYNGEE. Trimming took 2 bases from V and 2 from J; bases not matched to a gene: 2. The CDR3 extends over 14 amino acids. CDR3 in amino acids: CASSVGQGNTEAFF. The CDR3 nucleotides are TGTGCCAGCAGCGTCGGACAGGGAAACACTGAAGCTTTCTTT.

The chain joins TRBV7-6 to TRBJ2-7; tentatively, D is TRBD1 (5 bases). Trimming took 5 bases from V and 2 from J, leaving 16 bases between them. Germline V CDR1 and CDR2: SGHVS, FNYEAQ. This CDR3 spans 15 amino acids. The CDR3 region has the DNA TGTGCCAGCAGCCCACAAGGCAGGGTGCCCTACGAGCAGTACTTC. Encoded protein: CASSPQGRVPYEQYF.

The chain employs TRBV7-9 and TRBJ1-3, with 7 bases fitting TRBD1. The CDR3 spans 16 residues. Germline values: CDR1 SEHNR, CDR2 FQNEAQ (reference sequence). V shed 2 bases, J shed 0 bases, and the junction held 4 bases outside the gene matches. The CDR3 here is CASSLPDRSSGNTIYF. CDR3 in DNA: TGTGCCAGCAGCTTACCGGACAGGAGCTCTGGAAACACCATATATTTT.

The chain combines TRBV28 with TRBJ2-4, with a tentative D call TRBD1 (7 bases). The CDR3 runs 18 residues. The V end lost 3 bases, the J end lost 1 base, and 19 bases lay between the germline ends. Germline V gene sequence: CDR1 MDHEN, CDR2 SYDVKM. The CDR3 is CASSLVPPGGGAKNIQYF. CDR3 nucleotide sequence: TGTGCCAGCAGTTTGGTCCCCCCAGGGGGAGGTGCCAAAAACATTCAGTACTTC.

The chain has TRBV28 and TRBJ2-7; D perhaps matches TRBD1 (5 bases). The CDR3 loop spans 13 amino acids. Germline V gives CDR1 MDHEN, CDR2 SYDVKM. The V end was cut by 7 bases, the J end by 5 bases, with 15 bases between. CDR3 amino acids: CASTRTQGNEQYF. The DNA for the CDR3 is TGTGCCAGCACCAGGACCCAGGGAAACGAGCAGTACTTC.

This chain joins TRBV7-9 and TRBJ2-3, with TRBD2 matching 8 bases. This CDR3 has 16 residues. Trimming removed 5 bases from V and 4 bases from J; junction bases left unmatched: 11. Per germline, CDR1 SEHNR and CDR2 FQNEAQ (reference sequence). CDR3 DNA: TGTGCCAGCAGCGCAAATAGCGGGGTAAGATCAGATACGCAGTATTTT. Protein product: CASSANSGVRSDTQYF.

The table lists this clone with a few counts. This sequence joins TRBV6-4 and TRBJ1-1; no firm D call. The CDR3 is 15 residues long. Germline V gene sequence: CDR1 MRHNA, CDR2 SNTAGT. Trimming took off 3 bases at V and 1 base at J, with 12 bases between the two ends. This CDR3 is CASSETAEENTEAFF. CDR3 nucleotide sequence: TGTGCCAGCAGTGAAACAGCTGAAGAGAACACTGAAGCTTTCTTT.

The V and J genes are TRBV27 and TRBJ2-7; TRBD2 agrees at 12 bases. Germline CDR1 is MNHEY and CDR2 is SMNVEV (reference sequence). This CDR3 has 16 amino acids. V shed 2 bases and J 5 bases; nucleotides not matched to a gene: 7. The CDR3 bases are TGTGCCAGCAGTTTAAGCCTAGCGGGGGGGCCGGACGAGCAGTACTTC. This sequence encodes CASSLSLAGGPDEQYF.

This clone was observed once. The identical CDR3 is also encoded by other nucleotide sequences in the sample. The chain combines TRBV29-1 with TRBJ1-5, with 9 bases lining up with TRBD1. From germline, CDR1 is SQVTM and CDR2 ANQGSEA. The J segment lost 0 bases and the V segment lost 6 bases, leaving 3 bases of the junction unmatched. The CDR3 is made up of 14 amino acids. CDR3 bases: TGCAGCGTCCTGGACAGGGGTAGCAATCAGCCCCAGCATTTT. Translated, it gives CSVLDRGSNQPQHF.

This chain joins TRBV29-1 and TRBJ2-1; perhaps TRBD2 as D (5 bases). The germline V and J ends were trimmed by 2 bases and 0 bases, with 11 bases remaining between them. CDR1 is SQVTM, CDR2 ANQGSEA, per germline. This CDR3 spans 15 amino acids. Here the CDR3 reads CSVESTGSSYNEQFF. CDR3 in DNA: TGCAGCGTTGAAAGTACGGGAAGCTCCTACAATGAGCAGTTCTTC.

This chain connects TRBV28 to TRBJ1-2; TRBD1 is a possible D gene (6 bases). Germline assignment: CDR1 MDHEN and CDR2 SYDVKM. The V and J ends lost 1 base and 7 bases respectively, with 13 bases between them. CDR3 length: 14 residues. CDR3 residues: CASSLLWGGGGYTF. CDR3 DNA sequence: TGTGCCAGCAGTTTATTATGGGGGGGCGGTGGCTACACCTTC.

The chain has TRBV15 and TRBJ1-4, with 7 nucleotides matching TRBD1. V was pared by 6 bases and J by 5 bases, with 6 bases of the junction left unmatched. The germline V gene encodes CDR1 LNHNV and CDR2 YYDKDF (reference sequence). This CDR3 has 14 residues. CDR3 sequence: CATRQGQHNEKLFF. The CDR3 DNA reads TGTGCCACCAGGCAGGGACAGCACAATGAAAAACTGTTTTTT.

The CDR3: CASSSGLEGASPYEQYF. The CDR3 DNA follows: TGCGCCAGCAGCTCAGGTCTTGAGGGGGCATCTCCCTACGAGCAGTACTTC. The genes are TRBV5-1 and TRBJ2-7; 7 bases agree with TRBD1. CDR1 and CDR2 from the germline V gene are SGHRS and YFSETQ. The length of the CDR3 is 17 residues. The junction had 14 bases not matched to a gene; V was cut back by 3 bases and J by 2 bases.

CDR3 nucleotides: TGTGCCAGCAGTCCACGCCTGGGTAAGGATGAAAAACTGTTTTTT. Translation gives CASSPRLGKDEKLFF. The chain is built from TRBV2 and TRBJ1-4; D call uncertain. The CDR3 extends over 15 amino acids. Germline loops: CDR1 SNHLY, CDR2 FYNNEI. Trimming stripped 5 bases from V and 6 bases from J, with 16 bases between.

The V and J genes are TRBV18 and TRBJ2-1; no clear D gene. This CDR3 has 14 amino acids. Germline V CDR1 and CDR2: KGHSH, LQKENI. The V gene lost 3 bases and the J gene lost 8 bases, with 14 bases spanning the gap. The CDR3: CASSPYVSGDEQFF. The CDR3 DNA reads as TGTGCCAGCTCACCCTACGTGTCGGGTGATGAGCAGTTCTTC.

The chain links TRBV30 to TRBJ2-7, with TRBD2 identical over 7 bases. The CDR3 is made up of 15 amino acids. In germline, CDR1 is GTSNPN, CDR2 SVGIG (reference sequence). Losses at the gene ends were 4 bases for V and 0 bases for J; bases not matched to a gene: 9. The CDR3 here is CAWTPRGGPSYEQYF. The CDR3 coding sequence is TGTGCCTGGACCCCAAGGGGAGGGCCCTCCTACGAGCAGTACTTC.

This rearrangement joins TRBV27 to TRBJ2-6; 13 bases agree with TRBD2. CDR3 length equals 20 residues. V shed 2 bases, J shed 4 bases, and the junction held 11 bases outside the gene matches. Germline loops: CDR1 MNHEY, CDR2 SMNVEV (reference sequence). CDR3 amino acids: CASSLSPELAGGLGANVLTF. The CDR3, as DNA: TGTGCCAGCAGTTTAAGCCCCGAACTAGCGGGGGGGCTCGGGGCCAACGTCCTGACTTTC.

This clone appeared once. The genes are TRBV18 and TRBJ2-7, with 10 bases lining up with TRBD1. CDR3 length: 15 residues. Germline V gene lookup returns CDR1 KGHSH and CDR2 LQKENI. After removal of 3 bases from V and 3 bases from J, the junction contained 5 bases not matched to a gene. Here the CDR3 DNA reads TGTGCCAGCTCACCTAACCGGGACAGGGGCTACGAGCAGTACTTC. Translated, it gives CASSPNRDRGYEQYF.

The CDR3, as DNA: TGTGCCAGCAGCCAAGCCAGGGGGTTCGGCTACACCTTC. Translated: CASSQARGFGYTF. This sequence joins TRBV14 and TRBJ1-2; TRBD1 agrees at 7 bases. Germline V CDR1 and CDR2: SGHDN, FVKESK. V trimming: 1 base; J trimming: 8 bases; junction bases outside the gene matches: 4. There are 13 residues in the CDR3. The full variable domain, completed using reference TRBV14 and TRBJ1-2, is EAGVTQFPSHSVIEKGQTVTLRCDPISGHDNLYWYRRVMGKEIKFLLHFVKESKQDESGMPNNRFLAERTGGTYSTLKVQPAELEDSGVYFCASSQARGFGYTFGSGTRLTVV.

The chain recombines TRBV7-8 with TRBJ2-7; 7 bases agree with TRBD1. The CDR3 sequence is 15 residues long. Trimming at V came to 1 base and at J to 2 bases, leaving 5 bases not matched to a gene. Germline V gene sequence: CDR1 SGHVS, CDR2 FQNEAQ. In nucleotides, the CDR3 is TGTGCCAGCAGCTTAGGACAGGGCAGGACCTACGAGCAGTACTTC. As protein: CASSLGQGRTYEQYF.

The chain couples TRBV30 to TRBJ1-4; D is perhaps TRBD1 (5 bases). Germline-derived CDR1 and CDR2 are GTSNPN and SVGIG (reference sequence). CDR3 length: 13 amino acids. Trimming pared 3 bases from V and 5 bases from J, leaving 10 bases between. CDR3 DNA sequence: TGTGCCTGGAGGACGGGGCTGAATGAAAAACTGTTTTTT. This translates into CAWRTGLNEKLFF.

The V call is TRBV27, the J call TRBJ2-2; 10 nucleotides align to TRBD2. Germline-derived CDR1 and CDR2 are MNHEY and SMNVEV (reference sequence). J was trimmed by 4 bases and V by 7 bases; bases with no gene match: 6. This CDR3 has 15 residues. The CDR3 coding sequence is TGTGCCAGCACCGTACTAGCGGGGTCCACCGGGGAGCTGTTTTTT. Its translation: CASTVLAGSTGELFF.

The chain is built from TRBV10-3 and TRBJ1-1, with 7 bases identical to TRBD1. This CDR3 contains 14 residues. V lost 6 bases to trimming and J lost 1 base; unmatched junction nucleotides: 5. In germline, CDR1 is ENHRY, CDR2 SYGVKD. This CDR3 reads CAIRGGTANTEAFF. CDR3 nucleotides: TGTGCCATCAGGGGGGGGACAGCGAACACTGAAGCTTTCTTT.

The chain joins TRBV5-4 to TRBJ1-2; D not resolved. The CDR3 has 14 amino acids. Trimming pared 4 bases from V and 8 bases from J, leaving 18 bases between. Germline-derived CDR1 and CDR2 are SGHNT and YYREEE (reference sequence). Written as DNA, the CDR3 is TGTGCCAGCAGCAACGTCGGGGTGTCGACGGGCTACACCTTC. Amino acid sequence: CASSNVGVSTGYTF.

J is TRBJ1-2 and V is TRBV3-1 (or the pseudogene TRBV3-2), with 12 bases matching TRBD1. V lost 4 bases and J lost 4; bases outside the gene matches: 7. The V gene's germline CDR1 is LGHDT and CDR2 YNNKEL (reference sequence). The CDR3 sequence is 16 residues long. CDR3 amino acids: CASSRPGTGGGYGYTF. CDR3 sequence (DNA): TGTGCCAGCAGCCGCCCCGGGACAGGGGGCGGCTATGGCTACACCTTC.

Details on this clone: The sample holds other DNA sequences that translate to the same CDR3. The V call is TRBV7-9, the J call TRBJ1-2; 8 nucleotides match TRBD1. Per the germline V gene, CDR1 is SEHNR and CDR2 is FQNEAQ (reference sequence). With V trimmed by 1 base and J by 2 bases, 3 bases remained unmatched. The CDR3 covers 15 residues. CDR3 residues: CASSLGQGRNYGYTF. CDR3 nucleotides: TGTGCCAGCAGCTTAGGACAGGGGAGAAACTATGGCTACACCTTC.